These 5 T cell receptor beta chains originate from one sample sequenced in a study of blood T cells in healthy people across ages (dated by TCRdb to between 2015 and 2017). The library was produced with 5' RACE. Sequencing relied on an Illumina HiSeq 2500. A second PCR of roughly 7 to 12 cycles was performed with a sample-barcoded 5' primer and a J-beta primer mix. TCRdb trimmed public reads at Q25 via fastp, called clones via MiXCR and kept in-frame beta chains. Each entry is one CDR3 protein sequence, shown with its most common DNA and genes. Across this sample there are more than 1.4 million distinct CDR3 sequences, with about 43% seen only once. 7% to 9% of the sample is in the top ten clones. The sequencing sample was made of blood. The origin of the receptors is a woman aged 18-29 years in good health.

This clonotype was observed a handful of times. This chain links TRBV7-9 with TRBJ2-3, with 14 nucleotides matching TRBD2. V shed 4 bases and J 3 bases; nucleotides not matched to a gene: 6. This CDR3 has 17 residues. Germline V gene lookup returns CDR1 SEHNR and CDR2 FQNEAQ (reference sequence). In DNA form, the CDR3 reads TGTGCCAGCAGCTCCGGGACTAGCGGGAGTAGGACAGATACGCAGTATTTT. Translation: CASSSGTSGSRTDTQYF.

The gene calls are TRBV14 and TRBJ2-5; D gene ambiguous. CDR3 length: 12 amino acids. Per germline, CDR1 SGHDN and CDR2 FVKESK. V lost 4 bases and J lost 11, with 14 bases in between. The chain's CDR3 is CASSLDWARQYF. DNA of the CDR3: TGTGCCAGCAGCCTCGACTGGGCCCGGCAGTACTTC.

The rearrangement uses TRBV20-1 and TRBJ2-5, with TRBD1 matching 8 bases. The J call may be in error: the DNA end matches TRBJ2-7 better. The CDR3 extends over 13 amino acids. Germline values: CDR1 DFQATT, CDR2 SNEGSKA (reference sequence). This CDR3 is CSATGQASYEQYF. The CDR3 DNA reads as TGCAGTGCTACGGGACAGGCCTCCTACGAGCAGTACTTC.

This sequence joins TRBV7-2 and TRBJ2-7; TRBD2 aligns across 9 bases. Germline loops: CDR1 SGHTA, CDR2 FQGNSA. There are 15 residues in the CDR3. V trimming: 3 bases; J trimming: 4 bases; junction bases outside the gene matches: 7. CDR3 region: CASSFSSGITYEQYF. The CDR3 DNA follows: TGTGCCAGCAGCTTTTCTAGCGGGATAACTTACGAGCAGTACTTC.

This chain joins TRBV12-3 or TRBV12-4 and TRBJ1-4, with TRBD1 as a possible D gene (6 bases). V dropped 9 bases and J dropped 7 bases, with 15 bases sitting between them. The CDR3 is 13 amino acids. CDR3 in amino acids: CASAGVISEKLFF. For the CDR3, the DNA is TGTGCCAGTGCAGGGGTAATAAGTGAAAAACTGTTTTTT.